These T cell receptor beta chains were read from a single sample in a study of blood T cell repertoires in COVID-19. The protocol was immunoSEQ multiplex PCR, while the TCRdb copy is restricted to in-frame clones and leaves out a portion. The data show 150,000 to 200,000 clones, with more than 65% seen just once and around a sixth held by the top ten. Sequenced material: PBMCs or T cells enriched from blood (not recorded which). These receptors came from a woman aged 50 to 60 with acute COVID-19. The CDR3 runs from the conserved cysteine through the conserved F or W. Each record gives: J gene, V gene, D gene, clone size, CDR3 protein, CDR3 DNA. The D gene is left open where the match is weak. Size tells how often a clone was seen (once, few, many) or the class of an expanded clone, and some rows leave it out.

TRBJ2-2	TRBV7-3	.	.	CASRTGNTGELFF	TGTGCCAGCAGGACGGGGAACACCGGGGAGCTGTTTTTT
TRBJ1-6	TRBV7-3	TRBD1	.	CASSLGGGGSPLHF	TGTGCCAGCAGCTTAGGAGGGGGCGGTTCACCCCTCCACTTT
TRBJ1-3	TRBV29-1	TRBD1	.	CSVVGQGADTIYF	TGCAGCGTTGTGGGACAGGGGGCCGACACCATATATTTT
TRBJ1-3	TRBV9	.	.	CASSANRVSGNTIYF	TGTGCCAGCAGCGCAAACAGGGTTTCTGGAAACACCATATATTTT
TRBJ1-5	TRBV28	.	.	CASSLTGSRGPQHF	TGTGCCAGCAGCTTAACAGGGAGCAGGGGGCCCCAGCATTTT
TRBJ1-5	TRBV5-1	.	.	CASSIGGVRGNQPQHF	TGCGCCAGCAGCATCGGCGGGGTTAGGGGCAATCAGCCCCAGCATTTT
TRBJ1-2	TRBV5-6	.	few	CASSSVTVNYGYTF	TGTGCCAGCAGCTCCGTGACAGTAAACTATGGCTACACCTTC
TRBJ2-3	TRBV5-1	TRBD2	once	CASSLALAGPTSTDTQYF	TGCGCCAGCAGCTTGGCCCTAGCGGGCCCGACTAGCACAGATACGCAGTATTTT
TRBJ2-3	TRBV10-1	.	.	CASTHGTYSGDTQYF	TGCGCCAGCACCCACGGGACATATTCGGGAGATACGCAGTATTTT
TRBJ2-5	TRBV9	.	few	CASSVSGGGLQETQYF	TGTGCCAGCAGCGTCTCAGGAGGGGGCCTACAAGAGACCCAGTACTTC
TRBJ2-6	TRBV6-6	.	.	CASSYNSGANVLTF	TGTGCCAGCAGTTATAACTCTGGGGCCAACGTCCTGACTTTC
TRBJ1-1	TRBV5-8	TRBD1	.	CASSLENRGRVNTEAFF	TGTGCCAGCAGCTTGGAAAACAGGGGGCGGGTGAACACTGAAGCTTTCTTT
TRBJ1-5	TRBV28	.	.	CASSLIQAGQPQHF	TGTGCCAGCAGTTTAATCCAGGCCGGTCAGCCCCAGCATTTT
TRBJ1-4	TRBV7-6	.	.	CASSLGRGDEKLFF	TGTGCCAGCAGCTTAGGCCGCGGAGATGAAAAACTGTTTTTT
TRBJ2-1	TRBV6-2/TRBV6-3	TRBD2	few	CASSPGTSKKAEQFF	TGTGCCAGCAGTCCCGGGACTAGCAAGAAAGCTGAGCAGTTCTTC
TRBJ1-5	TRBV19	TRBD1	.	CASCLTGGNQPQHF	TGTGCCAGTTGCCTGACAGGGGGCAATCAGCCCCAGCATTTT
TRBJ1-3	TRBV11-1	.	few	CASSQTGNSGNTIYF	TGTGCCAGCAGCCAAACAGGGAATTCTGGAAACACCATATATTTT
TRBJ2-3	TRBV29-1	TRBD1	.	CSVAAGGSTDTQYF	TGCAGCGTTGCGGCAGGGGGAAGCACAGATACGCAGTATTTT
TRBJ1-4	TRBV13	.	once	CASSLREETANEKLFF	TGTGCCAGCAGCTTACGGGAGGAGACGGCGAATGAAAAACTGTTTTTT
TRBJ2-1	TRBV6-1	TRBD2	.	CASSGTSGGPYNEQFF	TGTGCCAGCAGTGGGACTAGCGGGGGACCCTACAATGAGCAGTTCTTC
TRBJ2-5	TRBV2	.	.	CASSVSFRETQYF	TGTGCCAGCAGTGTTAGTTTTCGCGAGACCCAGTACTTC
TRBJ1-4	TRBV19	.	.	CASSIVGGRANEKLFF	TGTGCCAGTAGTATTGTCGGAGGCCGCGCTAATGAAAAACTGTTTTTT
TRBJ2-3	TRBV5-1	TRBD2	.	CASSLGGRGGVTDTQYF	TGCGCCAGCAGCTTGGGGGGCCGGGGGGGCGTCACAGATACGCAGTATTTT
TRBJ1-4	TRBV3-1/TRBV3-2	TRBD1	.	CASSWVTGSNEKLFF	TGTGCCAGCAGCTGGGTGACAGGGTCAAATGAAAAACTGTTTTTT
TRBJ1-2	TRBV7-9	TRBD1	.	CASSLDRGAEGYTF	TGTGCCAGCAGCTTAGACAGGGGAGCGGAAGGCTACACCTTC
TRBJ2-5	TRBV3-1/TRBV3-2	TRBD2	.	CASSQAWTGGSTTQYF	TGTGCCAGCAGCCAAGCTTGGACGGGGGGGTCTACGACCCAGTACTTC
TRBJ2-5	TRBV30	TRBD1	.	CAGDRGLETQYF	TGTGCCGGGGACAGGGGGCTGGAGACCCAGTACTTC
TRBJ1-6	TRBV28	.	.	CASSLVRGPSPLHF	TGTGCCAGCAGTTTAGTCAGGGGTCCCTCACCCCTCCACTTT
TRBJ1-2	TRBV6-4	TRBD1	.	CASSDPLQTGDYGYTF	TGTGCCAGCAGTGACCCCCTTCAGACAGGGGATTATGGCTACACCTTC
TRBJ1-1	TRBV11-2	.	.	CASSPGTEAFF	TGTGCCAGCAGCCCCGGTACTGAAGCTTTCTTT
TRBJ1-2	TRBV6-1	TRBD1	.	CASREHVDRGDGYTF	TGTGCCAGCAGAGAGCATGTCGACAGGGGTGATGGCTACACCTTC
TRBJ2-5	TRBV19	TRBD2	.	CASSAGGFFGDDQYF	TGTGCCAGTAGTGCCGGGGGGTTCTTCGGGGACGACCAGTACTTC
TRBJ2-3	TRBV4-2	TRBD2	.	CASSYKGLAGGDTQYF	TGTGCCAGCAGCTATAAGGGACTAGCGGGGGGGGATACGCAGTATTTT
TRBJ2-1	TRBV7-9	.	many	CASSPPGSGEQFF	TGTGCCAGCAGCCCACCGGGGAGTGGTGAGCAGTTCTTC
TRBJ1-2	TRBV3-1/TRBV3-2	.	.	CASSQGGRDGYTF	TGTGCCAGCAGCCAAGGGGGGCGAGATGGCTACACCTTC
TRBJ1-5	TRBV7-2	TRBD1	.	CASSSRTGNQPQHF	TGTGCCAGCAGCTCGCGGACAGGAAATCAGCCCCAGCATTTT
TRBJ1-1	TRBV5-6	.	.	CASSLGQEAFF	TGTGCCAGCAGCTTGGGGCAGGAAGCTTTCTTT
TRBJ1-6	TRBV12-3/TRBV12-4	.	.	CAPQRGSPLHF	TGTGCCCCCCAACGCGGATCACCCCTCCACTTT
TRBJ2-2	TRBV24-1	TRBD2	.	CAISGAGGTGELFF	TGTGCCATCTCCGGGGCGGGGGGCACCGGGGAGCTGTTTTTT
TRBJ1-5	TRBV2	.	once	CASSITGYSNQPQHF	TGTGCCAGCAGTATCACAGGGTATAGCAATCAGCCCCAGCATTTT
TRBJ2-5	TRBV5-1	.	.	CASSQGTVIREETQYF	TGCGCCAGCAGCCAGGGGACCGTGATCCGGGAAGAGACCCAGTACTTC
TRBJ1-2	TRBV27	.	.	CASSSGLQGVSYTF	TGTGCCAGCAGTTCGGGACTCCAGGGCGTGAGCTACACCTTC